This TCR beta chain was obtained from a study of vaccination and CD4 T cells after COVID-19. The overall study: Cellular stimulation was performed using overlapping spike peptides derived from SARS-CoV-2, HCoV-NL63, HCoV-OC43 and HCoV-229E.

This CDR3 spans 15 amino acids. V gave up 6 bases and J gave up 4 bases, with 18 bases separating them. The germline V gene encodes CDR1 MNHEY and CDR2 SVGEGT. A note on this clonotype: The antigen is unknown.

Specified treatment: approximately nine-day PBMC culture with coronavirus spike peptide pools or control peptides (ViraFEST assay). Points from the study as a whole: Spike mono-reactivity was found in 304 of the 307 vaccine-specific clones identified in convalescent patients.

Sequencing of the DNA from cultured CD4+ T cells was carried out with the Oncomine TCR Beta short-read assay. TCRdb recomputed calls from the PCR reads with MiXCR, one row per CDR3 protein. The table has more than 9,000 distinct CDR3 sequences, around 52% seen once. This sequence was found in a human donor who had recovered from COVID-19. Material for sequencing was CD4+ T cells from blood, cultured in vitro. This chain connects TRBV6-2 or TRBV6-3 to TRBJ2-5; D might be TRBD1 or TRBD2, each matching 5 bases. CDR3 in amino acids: CASSSLGTLPETQYF. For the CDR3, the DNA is TGTGCCAGCAGCTCCCTCGGGACGCTGCCAGAGACCCAGTACTTC.